These 20 T cell receptor beta chains were all obtained from the same sample, sequenced in a study of PD-L1 blockade in urothelial cancer (dated by TCRdb to between 2016 and 2019). To prepare the library, the immunoSEQ multiplex PCR assay was applied. Drawn from immuneACCESS, this table holds only the in-frame rearrangements with V and J called that TCRdb kept. Clones are partly lost; checked studies trace under half to an unresolved V gene and leave the rest unexplained. This sample gives approximately 79,000 clones in total; 87% of them show up just once. In total, the top ten clones hold approximately 6% of the sample. Sequenced here: PBMCs, sampled around atezolizumab (anti-PD-L1) treatment. Receptors were obtained from a woman in her sixties or seventies with urothelial cancer.

The rearrangement joins TRBV30 to TRBJ1-2, with TRBD1 matching 8 bases. This CDR3 contains 17 residues. Looked up from germline, CDR1 is GTSNPN and CDR2 is SVGIG (reference sequence). The J segment lost 0 bases and the V segment lost 3 bases, leaving 12 bases of the junction unmatched. CDR3 loop: CAWRSGQGAGSNYGYTF. DNA for the CDR3: TGTGCCTGGAGAAGTGGACAGGGCGCTGGCTCTAACTATGGCTACACCTTC.

This clone was seen once. The gene calls are TRBV10-3 and TRBJ1-5; D call uncertain. CDR1 and CDR2 from the germline V gene are ENHRY and SYGVKD. The ends were cut back, 6 bases at V and 3 bases at J, with 9 bases in the middle. The CDR3 length is 13 residues. The CDR3 nucleotides read TGTGCCATCAGCGGGGATGACAATCAGCCCCAGCATTTT. It codes for CAISGDDNQPQHF.

The chain couples TRBV5-8 to TRBJ2-7, with 8 bases matching TRBD1. V gave up 5 bases and J gave up 7 bases; unmatched junction bases: 8. The CDR3 extends over 13 amino acids. Germline lookup yields CDR1 SGHTS and CDR2 YDEGEE. The CDR3 DNA sequence: TGTGCCAGCAGATCGACAGGGGTGGGTGAGCAGTACTTC. It specifies CASRSTGVGEQYF.

The chain has TRBV7-9 and TRBJ2-5; D unresolved. Trimming removed 1 base from V and 2 bases from J, with 8 bases in between. The CDR3 contains 14 residues. CDR1 is SEHNR, CDR2 FQNEAQ, per germline (reference sequence). The CDR3 protein is CASSLGGSQETQYF. The CDR3 DNA follows: TGTGCCAGCAGCTTAGGTGGCAGTCAAGAGACCCAGTACTTC.

The chain has TRBV7-9 and TRBJ2-5; TRBD2 aligns across 14 bases. The CDR3 totals 17 residues. J was trimmed by 2 bases and V by 5 bases; bases with no gene match: 7. Germline CDR1 is SEHNR and CDR2 is FQNEAQ (reference sequence). Here the CDR3 DNA reads TGTGCCAGCAGCCGACTAGCGGGGGGGCCTGATCAAGAGACCCAGTACTTC. It translates to CASSRLAGGPDQETQYF.

V usage is TRBV28 and J usage is TRBJ2-7; TRBD2 matches at 7 bases. Germline CDR1 MDHEN, CDR2 SYDVKM. This CDR3 comprises 15 residues. The V gene end was trimmed by 2 bases and the J gene end by 0 bases; junction bases not matched to a gene: 4. CDR3 amino acids: CASSLASGSSYEQYF. The CDR3, as DNA: TGTGCCAGCAGTTTAGCTAGCGGATCCTCCTACGAGCAGTACTTC. Full variable domain (rest looked up from reference TRBV28 and TRBJ2-7): DVKVTQSSRYLVKRTGEKVFLECVQDMDHENMFWYRQDPGLGLRLIYFSYDVKMKEKGDIPEGYSVSREKKERFSLILESASTNQTSMYLCASSLASGSSYEQYFGPGTRLTVT.

V and J are TRBV29-1 and TRBJ1-1; unclear D gene. Germline V lookup: CDR1 SQVTM, CDR2 ANQGSEA. The CDR3 extends over 13 amino acids. V lost 4 bases and J lost 0, with 9 bases in between. The CDR3 spells CSVARMMNTEAFF. CDR3 in DNA: TGCAGCGTTGCTAGGATGATGAACACTGAAGCTTTCTTT. Full variable domain (remainder filled in from reference TRBV29-1 and TRBJ1-1): SAVISQKPSRDICQRGTSLTIQCQVDSQVTMMFWYRQQPGQSLTLIATANQGSEATYESGFVIDKFPISRPNLTFSTLTVSNMSPEDSSIYLCSVARMMNTEAFFGQGTRLTVV.

The rearrangement uses TRBV7-8 and TRBJ1-1; 7 nucleotides align to TRBD1. V shed 5 bases and J 1 base; nucleotides not matched to a gene: 10. This CDR3 contains 16 residues. CDR1 is SGHVS and CDR2 is FQNEAQ in the germline V gene. For the CDR3, the DNA is TGTGCCAGCAGCGAAAAACAGGGGAACGGGAACACTGAAGCTTTCTTT. Its protein is CASSEKQGNGNTEAFF.

J is TRBJ2-1 and V is TRBV9; possibly TRBD1 for D (5 bases). The CDR3 covers 15 residues. Trimming pared 2 bases from V and 5 bases from J, leaving 14 bases between. CDR1 SGDLS and CDR2 YYNGEE come from the germline V gene. The DNA of the CDR3 is TGTGCCAGCAGCGTGTCAGGGCAGAACAACAATGAGCAGTTCTTC. Amino acids: CASSVSGQNNNEQFF.

The J gene is TRBJ1-2, the V gene TRBV7-2; D possibly corresponds to TRBD1 (6 bases). Germline CDR1 SGHTA, CDR2 FQGNSA. CDR3 length equals 14 residues. With 5 bases removed from V and 6 bases from J, the gap between germline ends came to 16 bases. CDR3 nucleotides: TGTGCCAGCAGCCTCCAGGGGATTGCCAATGGCTACACCTTC. This sequence encodes CASSLQGIANGYTF.

The chain joins TRBV9 to TRBJ2-5; 8 nucleotides align to TRBD1. Germline CDR1 and CDR2: SGDLS and YYNGEE. The CDR3 consists of 15 residues. After removal of 4 bases from V and 4 bases from J, the junction contained 9 bases not matched to a gene. Written as DNA, the CDR3 is TGTGCCAGCAGCTCCGGACAGGGAAGTACAGAGACCCAGTACTTC. Translated, it gives CASSSGQGSTETQYF.

The chain links TRBV11-2 to TRBJ2-5; 10 bases fit TRBD2. Germline assignment: CDR1 SGHAT and CDR2 FQNNGV. With 0 bases clipped from V and 10 bases from J, the junction kept 11 bases outside the gene matches. The CDR3 sequence is 16 residues long. The CDR3: CASSLDGTSAFRGQYF. Here the CDR3 DNA reads TGTGCCAGCAGCTTAGACGGGACTAGCGCTTTTCGGGGCCAGTACTTC.

V is TRBV28 and J is TRBJ2-7; 12 bases align to TRBD1. This CDR3 region has 14 residues. Losses at the gene ends were 7 bases for V and 9 bases for J; bases not matched to a gene: 10. CDR1 and CDR2 from the germline V gene are MDHEN and SYDVKM. The CDR3 nucleotides are TGTGCCAGCACAAACCGGGACAGGGGGCGGGGGCAGTACTTC. This translates into CASTNRDRGRGQYF.

The V gene is TRBV10-3, the J gene TRBJ1-2; D remains ambiguous. The CDR3 runs 14 residues. V lost 6 bases to trimming and J lost 0 bases, with 11 bases between them. CDR1 and CDR2 from the germline V gene are ENHRY and SYGVKD. CDR3 sequence reads: CAIRPGSANYGYTF. The CDR3 DNA reads TGTGCCATCAGGCCGGGTTCAGCTAACTATGGCTACACCTTC.

The V and J genes are TRBV15 and TRBJ1-1; D not resolved. The CDR3 length is 13 residues. Per germline, CDR1 LNHNV and CDR2 YYDKDF (reference sequence). V was shortened by 0 bases and J by 1 base, with 3 bases between the two germline ends. This CDR3 is CATSRDQNTEAFF. DNA of the CDR3: TGTGCCACCAGCAGAGACCAGAACACTGAAGCTTTCTTT.

The chain employs TRBV10-3 and TRBJ1-1; TRBD1 is a possible D gene (5 bases). The V and J ends lost 7 bases and 3 bases respectively, with 15 bases between them. CDR1 and CDR2 (germline): ENHRY, SYGVKD. CDR3 length equals 14 residues. The CDR3 DNA reads as TGTGCCATCAAAGCCCCGGCGGGGGACACTGAAGCTTTCTTT. This encodes CAIKAPAGDTEAFF.

The chain joins TRBV5-1 to TRBJ2-7, with 11 bases identical to TRBD2. This CDR3 contains 14 residues. The junction had 4 bases not matched to a gene; V was cut back by 1 base and J by 7 bases. Per germline, CDR1 SGHRS and CDR2 YFSETQ. The DNA of the CDR3 is TGCGCCAGCAGCTTGACTAGCGGGAGTCGAGAGCAGTACTTC. Translated, it gives CASSLTSGSREQYF.

V gene TRBV7-2 combines with J gene TRBJ2-7; the match to TRBD2 covers 7 bases. The germline V gene encodes CDR1 SGHTA and CDR2 FQGNSA. The CDR3 consists of 15 residues. The V and J ends lost 0 bases and 4 bases, in that order; junction bases with no gene match: 6. CDR3 in DNA: TGTGCCAGCAGCTTAGCGATGGCTAGCGGATACGAGCAGTACTTC. This translates into CASSLAMASGYEQYF. The complete variable domain, with remaining parts taken from reference TRBV7-2 and TRBJ2-7, reads GAGVSQSPSNKVTEKGKDVELRCDPISGHTALYWYRQSLGQGLEFLIYFQGNSAPDKSGLPSDRFSAERTGGSVSTLTIQRTQQEDSAVYLCASSLAMASGYEQYFGPGTRLTVT.

This chain links TRBV4-2 with TRBJ1-2; possible D gene TRBD1, 5 bases. Germline values: CDR1 LGHNA, CDR2 YNFKEQ. Trimming took 4 bases from V and 1 from J, leaving 16 bases between them. There are 16 residues in the CDR3. The CDR3 spells CASSPIDSRINYGYTF. The CDR3 DNA sequence: TGTGCCAGCAGCCCCATTGACAGCCGTATTAACTATGGCTACACCTTC.

This clone was observed a few times. The V and J genes are TRBV6-1 and TRBJ2-2, with D tentatively TRBD1 (7 bases). The CDR3 loop spans 15 amino acids. Trimming cost V 4 bases and J 4 bases, with 13 bases left between them. Germline CDR1 reads MNHNS; CDR2 reads SASEGT. The CDR3 protein is CASSGGTVFTGELFF. The CDR3 DNA sequence: TGTGCCAGCAGTGGCGGGACAGTCTTCACCGGGGAGCTGTTTTTT.